This T cell receptor beta chain was found in a study of T cells in Graves' hyperthyroidism and ophthalmopathy. Points from the study as a whole: Most clonotypes expanded in the thyroid (above 0.001) were also present in blood. In the analysis, a 13 V-J model separated ophthalmopathy from stable hyperthyroidism.

Amplified TCR beta CDR3 regions derived from RNA transcripts. The primer set for the first-round RT-PCR of the TCR CDR3 was HTBI. TCRdb processed the multiplex PCR reads anew with MiXCR; each CDR3 protein has one entry. The data show about 360,000 distinct CDR3 sequences, approximately 13% seen once. Patients between 18 and 65 years old had hyperthyroidism, newly diagnosed and lasting under 2 months. Source material for PBMCs was about 10 ml fresh peripheral blood. This CDR3 region has 16 residues. The trim removed 5 bases at V and 5 bases at J, leaving 12 bases unmatched. This clonotype was picked up many times. Its matching antigen is unknown.

The V and J genes are TRBV12-3 or TRBV12-4 and TRBJ2-5, with 9 bases identical to TRBD2. The sequenced sample was blood. The clonotype comes from a woman between 18 and 29 years old with Graves' hyperthyroidism. The CDR3 nucleotides are TGTGCCAGCAGTGGATGGAGCGGGGGGCCGGGGGAGACCCAGTACTTC. It translates to CASSGWSGGPGETQYF.